This T cell receptor (beta chain) was recorded in a study of blood T cells in healthy people across ages. A second PCR, run for about 7 to 11 cycles, used a sample-barcoded 5' primer plus a J-beta primer mix. TCRdb itself ran the 5' RACE reads through MiXCR, one entry per CDR3 protein. Of about a million distinct CDR3 sequences listed, about 53% are singletons. In germline, CDR1 is SGHRS, CDR2 YFSETQ. This CDR3 is 14 amino acids long. V was trimmed by 7 bases and J by 2 bases, leaving 14 bases between them. The chain couples TRBV5-1 to TRBJ2-3, with a weak D call TRBD1 (6 bases). The sample taken for sequencing was blood. This sequence originates from a woman aged 55-69 years in good health. In DNA, the CDR3 is TGCGCCAGCCTTGCGGACAGCAACACAGATACGCAGTATTTT. This sequence encodes CASLADSNTDTQYF.